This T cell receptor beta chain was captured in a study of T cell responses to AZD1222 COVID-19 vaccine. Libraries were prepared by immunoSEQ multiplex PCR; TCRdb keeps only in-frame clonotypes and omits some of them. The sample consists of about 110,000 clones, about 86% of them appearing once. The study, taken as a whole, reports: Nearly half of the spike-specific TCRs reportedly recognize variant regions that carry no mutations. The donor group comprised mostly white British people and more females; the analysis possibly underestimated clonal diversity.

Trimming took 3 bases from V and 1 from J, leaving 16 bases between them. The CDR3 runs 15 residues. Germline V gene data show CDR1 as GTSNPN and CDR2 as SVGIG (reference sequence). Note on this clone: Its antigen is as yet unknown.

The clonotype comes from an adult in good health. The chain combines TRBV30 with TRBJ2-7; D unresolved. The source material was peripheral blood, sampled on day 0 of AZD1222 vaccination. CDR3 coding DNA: TGTGCCTGGAGCCCGGGTCCAAAACTTTCCTACGAGCAGTACTTC. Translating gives CAWSPGPKLSYEQYF.